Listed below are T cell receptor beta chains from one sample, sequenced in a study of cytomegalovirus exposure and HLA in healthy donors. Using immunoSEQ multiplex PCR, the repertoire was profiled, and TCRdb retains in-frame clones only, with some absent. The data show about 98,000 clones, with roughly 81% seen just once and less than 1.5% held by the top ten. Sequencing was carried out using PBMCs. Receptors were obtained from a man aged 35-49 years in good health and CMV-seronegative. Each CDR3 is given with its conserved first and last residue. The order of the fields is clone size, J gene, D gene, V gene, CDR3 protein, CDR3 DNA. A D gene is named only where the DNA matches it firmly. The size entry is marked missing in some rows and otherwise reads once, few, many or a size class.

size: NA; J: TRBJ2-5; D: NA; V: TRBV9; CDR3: CASSRGQGGETQYF; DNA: TGTGCCAGCAGCAGAGGTCAGGGGGGCGAGACCCAGTACTTC
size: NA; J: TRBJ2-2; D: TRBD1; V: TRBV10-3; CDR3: CAISEQDRVLNTGELFF; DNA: TGTGCCATCAGTGAACAGGACAGGGTTCTGAACACCGGGGAGCTGTTTTTT
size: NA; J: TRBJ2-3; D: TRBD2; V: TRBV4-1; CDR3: CASSRGLGQFDTQYF; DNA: TGCGCCAGCAGCCGGGGACTAGGGCAATTTGATACGCAGTATTTT
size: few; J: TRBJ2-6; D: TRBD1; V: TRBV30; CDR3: CAWSADRVSSGANVLTF; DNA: TGTGCCTGGAGTGCTGACAGGGTGTCCTCTGGGGCCAACGTCCTGACTTTC
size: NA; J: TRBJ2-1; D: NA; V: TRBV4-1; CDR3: CASSNRLGSDEQFF; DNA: TGCGCCAGCAGTAATCGACTCGGCAGCGATGAGCAGTTCTTC
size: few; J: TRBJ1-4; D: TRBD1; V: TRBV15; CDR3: CATSEITGGNEKLFF; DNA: TGTGCCACCAGCGAGATAACAGGGGGTAATGAAAAACTGTTTTTT
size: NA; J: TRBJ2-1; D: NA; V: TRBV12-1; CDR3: CASSFELAGGRNEQFF; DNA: TGTGCCAGCAGTTTTGAACTAGCGGGGGGGAGGAATGAGCAGTTCTTC
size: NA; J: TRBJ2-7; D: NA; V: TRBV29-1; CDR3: CSVGYGVGYEQYF; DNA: TGCAGCGTCGGGTACGGGGTCGGCTACGAGCAGTACTTC
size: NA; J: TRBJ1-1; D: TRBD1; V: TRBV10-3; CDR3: CAISVQGANTEAFF; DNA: TGTGCCATCAGTGTTCAGGGGGCGAACACTGAAGCTTTCTTT
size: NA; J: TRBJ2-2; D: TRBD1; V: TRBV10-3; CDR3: CAISNGQGGVTGELFF; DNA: TGTGCCATCAGCAACGGACAGGGTGGAGTCACCGGGGAGCTGTTTTTT
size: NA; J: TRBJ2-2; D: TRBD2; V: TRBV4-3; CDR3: CASSQDAGGLANTGELFF; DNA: TGCGCCAGCAGCCAAGATGCGGGGGGCTTAGCGAACACCGGGGAGCTGTTTTTT
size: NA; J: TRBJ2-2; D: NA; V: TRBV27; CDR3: CASRRTYTGELFF; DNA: TGTGCCAGCCGTAGGACTTACACCGGGGAGCTGTTTTTT
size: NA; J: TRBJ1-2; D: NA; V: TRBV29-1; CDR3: CSVETRGSVDGYTF; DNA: TGCAGCGTTGAAACCAGGGGCTCGGTAGACGGCTACACCTTC
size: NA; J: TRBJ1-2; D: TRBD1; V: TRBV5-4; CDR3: CASSYARQGIRGYTF; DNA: TGTGCCAGCAGCTATGCCCGACAGGGGATCCGGGGCTACACCTTC
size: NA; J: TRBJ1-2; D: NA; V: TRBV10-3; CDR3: CAISDSNYGYTF; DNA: TGTGCCATCAGCGACAGTAACTATGGCTACACCTTC
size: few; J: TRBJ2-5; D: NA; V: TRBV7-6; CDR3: CASSLGRGRQETQYF; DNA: TGTGCCAGCAGCTTAGGGCGGGGGCGACAAGAGACCCAGTACTTC
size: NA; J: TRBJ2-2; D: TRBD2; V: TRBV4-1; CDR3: CASSQDIAGGLGTGELFF; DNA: TGCGCCAGCAGCCAAGATATAGCGGGGGGGCTCGGCACCGGGGAGCTGTTTTTT
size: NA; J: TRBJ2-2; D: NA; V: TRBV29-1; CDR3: CSVILQVDTGELFF; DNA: TGCAGCGTTATTTTACAGGTTGACACCGGGGAGCTGTTTTTT
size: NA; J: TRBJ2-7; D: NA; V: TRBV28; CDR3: CASSSAAPARPEQYF; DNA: TGTGCCAGCAGCTCCGCGGCGCCGGCTCGCCCCGAGCAGTACTTC
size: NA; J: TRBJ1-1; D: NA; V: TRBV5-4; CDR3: CASRPPTATEAFF; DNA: TGTGCCAGCAGACCCCCGACAGCGACTGAAGCTTTCTTT
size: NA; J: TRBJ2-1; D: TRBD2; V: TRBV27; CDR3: CASSNGGGIYNEQFF; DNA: TGTGCCAGCAGTAACGGCGGGGGGATATACAATGAGCAGTTCTTC
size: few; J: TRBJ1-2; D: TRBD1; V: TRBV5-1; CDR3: CASSFTDRGSAFGYTF; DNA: TGCGCCAGCAGCTTCACCGACAGGGGCAGCGCCTTTGGCTACACCTTC
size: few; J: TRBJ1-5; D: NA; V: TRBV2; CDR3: CASNQMGTQPQHF; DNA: TGTGCCAGCAATCAGATGGGCACTCAGCCCCAGCATTTT
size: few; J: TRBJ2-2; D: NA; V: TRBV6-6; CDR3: CASSLRGNTGELFF; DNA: TGTGCCAGCAGTCTAAGGGGGAACACCGGGGAGCTGTTTTTT
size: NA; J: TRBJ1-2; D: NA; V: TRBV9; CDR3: CASSVEVGRRYGYTF; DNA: TGTGCCAGCAGCGTAGAGGTGGGGCGGCGCTATGGCTACACCTTC
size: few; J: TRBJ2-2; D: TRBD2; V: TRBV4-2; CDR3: CASSQDVGGAGELFF; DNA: TGTGCCAGCAGCCAAGACGTCGGGGGGGCCGGGGAGCTGTTTTTT
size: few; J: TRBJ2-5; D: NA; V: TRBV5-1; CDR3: CASSTTNQETQYF; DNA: TGCGCCAGCAGCACGACAAATCAAGAGACCCAGTACTTC
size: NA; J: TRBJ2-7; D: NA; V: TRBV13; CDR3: CASSPPLGYEQYF; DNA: TGTGCCAGCAGTCCCCCCCTGGGCTACGAGCAGTACTTC
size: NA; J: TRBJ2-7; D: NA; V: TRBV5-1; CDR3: CASNHGGSYEQYF; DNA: TGCGCCAGCAACCACGGGGGATCCTACGAGCAGTACTTC
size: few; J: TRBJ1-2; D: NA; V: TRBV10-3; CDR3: CAISEQGRTSGYTF; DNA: TGTGCCATCAGTGAACAGGGAAGAACGAGTGGCTACACCTTC
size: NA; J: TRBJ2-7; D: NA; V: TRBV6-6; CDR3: CASSYSLEAEQYF; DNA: TGTGCCAGCAGTTACTCGTTGGAGGCTGAGCAGTACTTC
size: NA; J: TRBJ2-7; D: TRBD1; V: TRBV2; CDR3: CASLRDSQKKPDYEQYF; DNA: TGTGCCAGTCTCCGGGACAGCCAAAAGAAACCTGACTACGAGCAGTACTTC
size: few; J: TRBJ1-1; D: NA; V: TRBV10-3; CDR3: CAISASRVLGTEAFF; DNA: TGTGCCATCAGCGCCTCCAGGGTTCTCGGCACTGAAGCTTTCTTT
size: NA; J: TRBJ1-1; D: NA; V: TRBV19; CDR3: CASSERQTEAFF; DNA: TGTGCCAGTAGTGAAAGACAGACTGAAGCTTTCTTT
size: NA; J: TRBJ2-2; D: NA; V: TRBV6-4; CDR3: CASSDSSGASGELFF; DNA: TGTGCCAGCAGTGACTCCTCAGGGGCTAGCGGGGAGCTGTTTTTT
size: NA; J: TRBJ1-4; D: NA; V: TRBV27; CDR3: CASSSQQTTNEKLFF; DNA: TGTGCCAGCAGTTCCCAACAGACGACTAATGAAAAACTGTTTTTT
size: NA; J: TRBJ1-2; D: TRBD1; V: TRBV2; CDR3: CASPFTDRAYGYTF; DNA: TGTGCCAGCCCATTTACGGACAGGGCCTATGGCTACACCTTC
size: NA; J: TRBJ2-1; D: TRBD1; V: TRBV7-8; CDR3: CASSPDRGYHNEQFF; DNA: TGTGCCAGCAGCCCAGACAGGGGGTACCACAATGAGCAGTTCTTC
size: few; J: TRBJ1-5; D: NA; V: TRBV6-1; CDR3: CASEERLYLGPQHF; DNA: TGTGCCAGCGAGGAAAGACTCTATCTGGGGCCCCAGCATTTT
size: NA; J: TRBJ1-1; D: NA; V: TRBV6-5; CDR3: CASRPPGQLGTEAFF; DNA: TGTGCCAGCAGACCTCCAGGACAGTTGGGTACTGAAGCTTTCTTT
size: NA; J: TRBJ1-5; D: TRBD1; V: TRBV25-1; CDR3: CASRQQGAYQPQHF; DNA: TGTGCCAGCAGACAACAGGGGGCTTATCAGCCCCAGCATTTT
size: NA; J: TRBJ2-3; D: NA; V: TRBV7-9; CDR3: CASSFNPGDTQYF; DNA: TGTGCCAGCAGCTTTAATCCGGGGGATACGCAGTATTTT
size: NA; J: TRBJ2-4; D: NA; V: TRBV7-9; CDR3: CASSSRDKNIQYF; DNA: TGTGCCAGCAGCTCCCGGGACAAAAACATTCAGTACTTC
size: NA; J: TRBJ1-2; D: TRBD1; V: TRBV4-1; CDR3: CASSQEGWQGGGYGYTF; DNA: TGCGCCAGCAGCCAAGAAGGGTGGCAGGGGGGTGGCTATGGCTACACCTTC
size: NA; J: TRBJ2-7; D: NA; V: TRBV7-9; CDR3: CASQQIQEGSRGPSYEQYF; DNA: TGTGCCAGCCAACAGATTCAAGAAGGGTCGCGGGGACCCTCGTACGAGCAGTACTTC
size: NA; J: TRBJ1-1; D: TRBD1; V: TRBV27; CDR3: CASSSSPGGTEAFF; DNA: TGTGCCAGCAGTAGTTCTCCAGGGGGCACTGAAGCTTTCTTT
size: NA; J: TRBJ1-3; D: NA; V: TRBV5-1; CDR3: CASSLDSGAGNTIYF; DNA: TGCGCCAGCAGCTTGGATTCGGGAGCTGGAAACACCATATATTTT
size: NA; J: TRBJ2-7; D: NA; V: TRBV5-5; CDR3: CASSYRETYEQYF; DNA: TGTGCCAGCAGCTACAGGGAGACCTACGAGCAGTACTTC
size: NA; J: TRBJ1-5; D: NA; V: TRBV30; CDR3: CAWSVREGQPQHF; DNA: TGTGCCTGGAGTGTCAGGGAGGGCCAGCCCCAGCATTTT
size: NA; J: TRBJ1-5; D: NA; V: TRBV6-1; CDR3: CASSEPGLMGNQPQHF; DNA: TGTGCCAGCAGTGAACCAGGGTTAATGGGCAATCAGCCCCAGCATTTT
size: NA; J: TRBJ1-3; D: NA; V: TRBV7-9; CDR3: CASRDSSGNTIYF; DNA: TGTGCCAGCAGGGACAGTTCTGGAAACACCATATATTTT
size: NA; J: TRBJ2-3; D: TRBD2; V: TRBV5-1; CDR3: CASSPGLAGGRADTQYF; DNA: TGCGCCAGCAGCCCGGGACTAGCGGGGGGGCGGGCAGATACGCAGTATTTT
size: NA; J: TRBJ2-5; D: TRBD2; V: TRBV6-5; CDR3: CASGGGAGETQYF; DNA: TGTGCCAGCGGCGGGGGGGCAGGGGAGACCCAGTACTTC
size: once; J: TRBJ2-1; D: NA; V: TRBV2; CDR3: CASKGGGLYNEQFF; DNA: TGTGCCAGCAAGGGGGGGGGACTTTACAATGAGCAGTTCTTC
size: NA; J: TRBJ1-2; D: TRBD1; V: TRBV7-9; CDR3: CASSLGTGEGLYGYTF; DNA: TGTGCCAGCAGCTTAGGGACAGGTGAGGGGCTCTATGGCTACACCTTC
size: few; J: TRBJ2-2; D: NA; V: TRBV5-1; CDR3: CASSPLTVSGELFF; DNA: TGCGCCAGCAGCCCCCTGACAGTATCCGGGGAGCTGTTTTTT
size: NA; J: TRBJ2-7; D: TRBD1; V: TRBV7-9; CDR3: CASSPGQGATYEQYF; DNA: TGTGCCAGCAGTCCTGGACAGGGGGCAACCTACGAGCAGTACTTC
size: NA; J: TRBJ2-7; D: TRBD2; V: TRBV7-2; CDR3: CASSLGLAGDPGDYEQYF; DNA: TGTGCCAGCAGCCTGGGACTAGCGGGGGACCCGGGGGACTACGAGCAGTACTTC